This T cell receptor (beta chain) derives from a study of radiotherapy plus CTLA-4 blockade in lung cancer. Assay used: immunoSEQ multiplex PCR; TCRdb lists only in-frame clones, some missing. This sample has approximately 52,000 clones, with 65% to 85% found just once. Points from the study as a whole: Among reported predictors of response, early blood T cell clone dynamics with interferon-beta performed best.

Between the trimmed V and J ends, which lost 2 bases and 8 bases, there was a span of 12 bases. Per the germline V gene, CDR1 is SGHVS and CDR2 is FNYEAQ. This CDR3 comprises 14 residues. To note about this clone: Its target is unknown.

This clonotype was sampled from a human donor with non-small cell lung cancer whose response to radiotherapy plus ipilimumab could not be evaluated. The source was peripheral blood, collected from a patient treated with radiotherapy plus ipilimumab. The rearrangement joins TRBV7-6 to TRBJ1-4; D remains unclear. The CDR3 sequence is CASSLSPPGEKLFF. DNA for the CDR3: TGTGCCAGCAGCTTAAGCCCGCCGGGGGAAAAACTGTTTTTT. Full variable domain (outside the CDR3, taken from reference TRBV7-6 and TRBJ1-4): GAGVSQSPRYKVTKRGQDVALRCDPISGHVSLYWYRQALGQGPEFLTYFNYEAQQDKSGLPNDRFSAERPEGSISTLTIQRTEQRDSAMYRCASSLSPPGEKLFFGSGTQLSVL.